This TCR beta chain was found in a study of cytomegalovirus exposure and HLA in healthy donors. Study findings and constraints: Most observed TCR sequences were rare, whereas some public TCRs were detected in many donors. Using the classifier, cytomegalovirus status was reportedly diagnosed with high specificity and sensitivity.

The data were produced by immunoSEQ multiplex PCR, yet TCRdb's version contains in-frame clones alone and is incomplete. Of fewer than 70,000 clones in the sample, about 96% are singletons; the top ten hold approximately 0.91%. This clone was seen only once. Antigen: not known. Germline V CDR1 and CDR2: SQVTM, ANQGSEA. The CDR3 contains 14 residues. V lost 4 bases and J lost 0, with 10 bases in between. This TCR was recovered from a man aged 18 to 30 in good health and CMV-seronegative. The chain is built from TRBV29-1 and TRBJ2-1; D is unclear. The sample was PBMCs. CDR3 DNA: TGCAGCGTTGGTGGTTCCGGCTCCTACAATGAGCAGTTCTTC. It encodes CSVGGSGSYNEQFF.